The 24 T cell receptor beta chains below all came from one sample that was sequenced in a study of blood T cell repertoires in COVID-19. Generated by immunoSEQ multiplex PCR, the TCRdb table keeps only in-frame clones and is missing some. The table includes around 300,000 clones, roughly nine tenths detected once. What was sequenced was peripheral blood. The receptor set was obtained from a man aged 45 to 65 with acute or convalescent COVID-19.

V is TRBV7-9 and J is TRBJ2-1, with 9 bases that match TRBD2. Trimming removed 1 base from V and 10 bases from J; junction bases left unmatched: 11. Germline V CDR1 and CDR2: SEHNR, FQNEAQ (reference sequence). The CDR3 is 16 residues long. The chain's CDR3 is CASSLVPKRGAREQFF. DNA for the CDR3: TGTGCCAGCAGCTTAGTCCCCAAGCGGGGGGCACGGGAGCAGTTCTTC.

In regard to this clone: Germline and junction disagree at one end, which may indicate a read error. CDR3 bases: TGTGCTAGCAGCCCAAGGGGGGGGGCGATTGAAAAACTGTTTTTT. Its protein is CASSPRGGAIEKLFF. The rearrangement uses TRBV7-7 and TRBJ1-4; TRBD1 might be the D (6 bases). The germline V gene has CDR1 SSHAT and CDR2 FNYEAQ (reference sequence). CDR3 size: 15 residues.

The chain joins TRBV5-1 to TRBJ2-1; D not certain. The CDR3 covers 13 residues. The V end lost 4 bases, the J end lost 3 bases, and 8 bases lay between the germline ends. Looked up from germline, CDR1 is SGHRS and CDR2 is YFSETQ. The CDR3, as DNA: TGCGCCAGCAGCCTCCGGAGCTACAATGAGCAGTTCTTC. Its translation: CASSLRSYNEQFF.

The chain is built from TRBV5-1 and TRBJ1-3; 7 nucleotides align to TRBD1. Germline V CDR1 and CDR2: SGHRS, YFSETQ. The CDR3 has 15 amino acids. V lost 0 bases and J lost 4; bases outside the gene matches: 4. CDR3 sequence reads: CASSLERGPGNTIYF. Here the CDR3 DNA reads TGCGCCAGCAGCTTGGAAAGGGGGCCAGGAAACACCATATATTTT.

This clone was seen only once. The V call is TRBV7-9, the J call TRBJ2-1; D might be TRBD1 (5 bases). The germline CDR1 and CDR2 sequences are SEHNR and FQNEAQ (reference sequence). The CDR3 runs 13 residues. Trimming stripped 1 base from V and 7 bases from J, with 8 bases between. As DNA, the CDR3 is TGTGCCAGCAGCTTAGAGACAGTAAATGAGCAGTTCTTC. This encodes CASSLETVNEQFF. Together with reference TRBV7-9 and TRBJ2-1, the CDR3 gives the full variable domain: DTGVSQNPRHKITKRGQNVTFRCDPISEHNRLYWYRQTLGQGPEFLTYFQNEAQLEKSRLLSDRFSAERPKGSFSTLEIQRTEQGDSAMYLCASSLETVNEQFFGPGTRLTVL.

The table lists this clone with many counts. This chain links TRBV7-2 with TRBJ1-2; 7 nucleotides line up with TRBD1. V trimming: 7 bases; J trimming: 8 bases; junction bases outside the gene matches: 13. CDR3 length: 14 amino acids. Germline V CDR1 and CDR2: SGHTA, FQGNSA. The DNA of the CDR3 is TGTGCCAGCACTAGGGGGCAGGGGCTAGGAGGCTACACCTTC. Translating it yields CASTRGQGLGGYTF.

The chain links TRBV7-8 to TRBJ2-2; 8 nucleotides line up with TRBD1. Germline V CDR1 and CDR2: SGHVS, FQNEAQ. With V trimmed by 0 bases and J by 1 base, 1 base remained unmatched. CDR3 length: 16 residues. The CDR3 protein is CASSLAGQGNTGELFF. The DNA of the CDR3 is TGTGCCAGCAGCTTAGCAGGACAGGGGAACACCGGGGAGCTGTTTTTT.

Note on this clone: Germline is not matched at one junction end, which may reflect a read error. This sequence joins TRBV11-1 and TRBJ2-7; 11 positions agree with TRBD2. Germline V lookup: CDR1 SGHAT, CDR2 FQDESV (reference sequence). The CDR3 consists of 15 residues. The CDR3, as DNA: TGTGCCAGCAGGTTAGCGGGGGGGACCACCTACGAGCAGTACTTC. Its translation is CASRLAGGTTYEQYF.

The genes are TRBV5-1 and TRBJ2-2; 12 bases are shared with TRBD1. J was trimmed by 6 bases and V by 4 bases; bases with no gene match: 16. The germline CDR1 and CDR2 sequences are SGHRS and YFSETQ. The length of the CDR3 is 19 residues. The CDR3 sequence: CASSMGQGARFGLSGELFF. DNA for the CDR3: TGCGCCAGCAGCATGGGACAGGGGGCGAGGTTTGGTCTTTCCGGGGAGCTGTTTTTT. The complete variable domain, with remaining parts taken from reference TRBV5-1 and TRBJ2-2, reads KAGVTQTPRYLIKTRGQQVTLSCSPISGHRSVSWYQQTPGQGLQFLFEYFSETQRNKGNFPGRFSGRQFSNSRSEMNVSTLELGDSALYLCASSMGQGARFGLSGELFFGEGSRLTVL.

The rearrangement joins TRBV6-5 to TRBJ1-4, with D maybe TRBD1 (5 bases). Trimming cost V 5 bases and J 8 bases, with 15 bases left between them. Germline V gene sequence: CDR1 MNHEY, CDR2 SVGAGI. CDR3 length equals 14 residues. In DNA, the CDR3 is TGTGCCAGCAGTCCGTCGGGGGTCGGGGAAAAACTGTTTTTT. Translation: CASSPSGVGEKLFF.

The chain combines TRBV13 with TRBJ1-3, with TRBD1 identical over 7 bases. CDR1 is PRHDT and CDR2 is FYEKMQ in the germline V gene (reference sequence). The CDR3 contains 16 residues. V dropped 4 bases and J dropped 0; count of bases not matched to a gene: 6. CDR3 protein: CASSSPGQFSGNTIYF. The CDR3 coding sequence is TGTGCCAGCAGCTCCCCGGGACAGTTCTCTGGAAACACCATATATTTT.

The CDR3 loop reads CASSLQGQTSNYGYTF. CDR3 in DNA: TGTGCCAGCAGCCTACAGGGCCAAACGTCTAACTATGGCTACACCTTC. This chain links TRBV27 with TRBJ1-2; maybe TRBD1 (6 bases). CDR3 size: 16 residues. Trimming left V 6 bases short and J 0 bases short, with 17 bases between. The germline V gene has CDR1 MNHEY and CDR2 SMNVEV (reference sequence).

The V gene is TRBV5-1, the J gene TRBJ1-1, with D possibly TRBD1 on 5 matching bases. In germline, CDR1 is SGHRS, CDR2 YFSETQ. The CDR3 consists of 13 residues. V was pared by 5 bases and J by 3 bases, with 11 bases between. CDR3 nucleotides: TGCGCCAGCAGGTATGACAGAGACACTGAAGCTTTCTTT. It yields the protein CASRYDRDTEAFF.

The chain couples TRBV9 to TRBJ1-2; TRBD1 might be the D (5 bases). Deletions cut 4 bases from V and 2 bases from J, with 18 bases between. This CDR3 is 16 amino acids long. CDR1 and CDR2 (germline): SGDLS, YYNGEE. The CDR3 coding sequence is TGTGCCAGCAGCACGTCGGAGGGGAGTGCGAACTATGGCTACACCTTC. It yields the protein CASSTSEGSANYGYTF.

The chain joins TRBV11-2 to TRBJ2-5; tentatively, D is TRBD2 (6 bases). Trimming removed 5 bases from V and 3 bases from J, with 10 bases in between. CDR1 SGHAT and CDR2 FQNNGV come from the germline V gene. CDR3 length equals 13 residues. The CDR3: CASSLGGKETQYF. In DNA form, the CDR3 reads TGTGCCAGCAGCCTTGGCGGGAAAGAGACCCAGTACTTC.

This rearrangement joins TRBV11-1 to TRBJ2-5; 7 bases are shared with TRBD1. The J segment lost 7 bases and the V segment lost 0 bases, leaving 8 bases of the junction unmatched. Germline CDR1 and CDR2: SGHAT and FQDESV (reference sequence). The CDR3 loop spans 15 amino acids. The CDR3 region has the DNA TGTGCCAGCAGCTTAGCTGGGGAAAGGGGGCTGACCCAGTACTTC. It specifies CASSLAGERGLTQYF.

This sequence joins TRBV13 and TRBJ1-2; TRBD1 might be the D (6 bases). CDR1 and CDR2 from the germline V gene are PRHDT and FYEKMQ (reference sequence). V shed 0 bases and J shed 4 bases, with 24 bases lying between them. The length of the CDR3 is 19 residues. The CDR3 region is CASSLGLRRGTRRGYGYTF. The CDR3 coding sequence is TGTGCCAGCAGCTTAGGCCTACGCAGGGGCACACGTCGGGGCTATGGCTACACCTTC. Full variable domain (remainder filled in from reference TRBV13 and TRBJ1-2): AAGVIQSPRHLIKEKRETATLKCYPIPRHDTVYWYQQGPGQDPQFLISFYEKMQSDKGSIPDRFSAQQFSDYHSELNMSSLELGDSALYFCASSLGLRRGTRRGYGYTFGSGTRLTVV.

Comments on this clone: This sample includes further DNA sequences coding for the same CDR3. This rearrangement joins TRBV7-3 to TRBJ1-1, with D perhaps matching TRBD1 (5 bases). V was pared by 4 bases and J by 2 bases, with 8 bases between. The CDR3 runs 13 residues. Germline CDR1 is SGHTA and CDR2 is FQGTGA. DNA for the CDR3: TGTGCCAGCAGCTCCAGGGTAAACACTGAAGCTTTCTTT. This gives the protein CASSSRVNTEAFF.

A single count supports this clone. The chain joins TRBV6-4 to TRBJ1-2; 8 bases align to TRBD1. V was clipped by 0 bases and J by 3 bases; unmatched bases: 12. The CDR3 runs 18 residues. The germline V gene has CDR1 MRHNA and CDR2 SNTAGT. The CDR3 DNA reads TGTGCCAGCAGTGACTCATATAACAGGGGGACTTTTCACTATGGCTACACCTTC. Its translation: CASSDSYNRGTFHYGYTF.

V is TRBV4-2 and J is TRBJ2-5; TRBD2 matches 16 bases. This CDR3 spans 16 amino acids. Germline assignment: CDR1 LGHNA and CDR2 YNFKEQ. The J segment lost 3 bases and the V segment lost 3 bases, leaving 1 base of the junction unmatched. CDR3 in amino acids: CASSQGTSGGEETQYF. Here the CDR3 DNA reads TGTGCCAGCAGCCAGGGGACTAGCGGGGGGGAAGAGACCCAGTACTTC.

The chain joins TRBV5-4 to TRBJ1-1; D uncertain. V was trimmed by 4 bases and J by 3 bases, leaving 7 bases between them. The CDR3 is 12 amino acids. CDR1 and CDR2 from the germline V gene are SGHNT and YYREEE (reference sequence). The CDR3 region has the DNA TGTGCCAGCAGCGCGGGGTACACTGAAGCTTTCTTT. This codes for CASSAGYTEAFF.

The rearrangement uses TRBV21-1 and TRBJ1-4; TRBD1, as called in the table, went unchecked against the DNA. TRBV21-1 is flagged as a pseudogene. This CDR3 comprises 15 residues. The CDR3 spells CASSRRQPYNEKLFF. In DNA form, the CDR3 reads TGTGCCAGCAGCCGTCGACAGCCTTATAATGAAAAACTGTTTTTT.

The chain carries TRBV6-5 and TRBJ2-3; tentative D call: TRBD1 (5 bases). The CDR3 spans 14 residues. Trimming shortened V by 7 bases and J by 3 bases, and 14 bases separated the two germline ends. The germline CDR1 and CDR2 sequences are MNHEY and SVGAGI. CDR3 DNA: TGTGCCAGCAAGTGGGGCCCCTTAACAGATACGCAGTATTTT. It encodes CASKWGPLTDTQYF.

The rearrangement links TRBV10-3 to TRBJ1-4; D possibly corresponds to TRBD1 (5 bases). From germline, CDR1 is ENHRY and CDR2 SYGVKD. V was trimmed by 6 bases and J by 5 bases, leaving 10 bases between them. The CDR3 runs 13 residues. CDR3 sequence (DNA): TGTGCCATCAGAGCAGGGCCCAATGAAAAACTGTTTTTT. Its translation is CAIRAGPNEKLFF.